Listed below are T cell receptor beta chains from one sample, sequenced in a study. TCRdb redid the calling of the 5' RACE reads with MiXCR, one entry per CDR3 protein. This table has about 41,000 distinct CDR3 sequences, around 30% appearing once. Sequenced input: memory CD4+ T cells sorted from a lymph node. The source is a female donor with breast cancer. The CDR3 runs from the conserved cysteine through the conserved F or W. D genes are given only for firm matches. The size field is filled for only some rows; it gives once, few, many or a size class.

clone size	V gene	J gene	D gene	CDR3 protein	CDR3 DNA
.	TRBV7-2	TRBJ2-5	.	CASSPGTLGGRKTQYF	TGTGCCAGCAGCCCGGGGACTTTGGGGGGGCGCAAGACCCAGTACTTC
many	TRBV9	TRBJ2-3	.	CASSVFYGDGDTQYF	TGTGCCAGCAGCGTTTTCTACGGGGACGGAGATACGCAGTATTTT
.	TRBV6-4	TRBJ1-1	.	CASRKSSENTEAFF	TGTGCCAGCAGGAAGTCGAGCGAGAACACTGAAGCTTTCTTT
few	TRBV6-2/TRBV6-3	TRBJ1-5	.	CASSYSFGNQPQHF	TGTGCCAGCAGTTACTCTTTCGGGAATCAGCCCCAGCATTTT
many	TRBV28	TRBJ2-3	.	CASWTGDADTQYF	TGTGCCAGCTGGACTGGGGACGCAGATACGCAGTATTTT
many	TRBV5-1	TRBJ1-1	.	CASAQGGNAEAFF	TGCGCCAGCGCTCAGGGTGGTAACGCTGAAGCTTTCTTT
few	TRBV7-9	TRBJ1-1	.	CASELGAWDTEAFF	TGTGCCAGCGAGCTCGGCGCATGGGACACTGAAGCTTTCTTT
many	TRBV20-1	TRBJ1-2	TRBD1	CSAGGAGGADYGYTF	TGCAGTGCTGGAGGGGCAGGGGGCGCCGACTATGGCTACACCTTC
few	TRBV4-1	TRBJ1-5	.	CASSQDAGGNQPQHF	TGCGCCAGCAGCCAAGACGCAGGGGGCAATCAGCCCCAGCATTTT
many	TRBV6-5	TRBJ2-3	.	CASLFLGTDTQYF	TGTGCCAGCCTGTTCCTGGGCACAGATACGCAGTATTTT
few	TRBV7-3	TRBJ2-1	.	CASSLTGGRDRNEQFF	TGTGCCAGCAGCTTAACCGGTGGGAGAGACCGCAATGAGCAGTTCTTC
.	TRBV5-4	TRBJ2-5	.	CASSLGEPGETQYF	TGTGCCAGCAGCTTGGGTGAGCCCGGGGAGACCCAGTACTTC
.	TRBV11-2	TRBJ2-1	.	CASSSDRGSYNEQFF	TGTGCCAGCAGCTCAGATAGAGGGTCCTACAATGAGCAGTTCTTC
few	TRBV5-1	TRBJ2-1	.	CASSLTDNEQFF	TGCGCCAGCAGCTTGACAGACAATGAGCAGTTCTTC
.	TRBV27	TRBJ1-5	.	CASSSGAGQYQPQHF	TGTGCCAGCAGTTCGGGGGCCGGACAGTATCAGCCCCAGCATTTT
medium-sized	TRBV20-1	TRBJ2-5	.	CSAGGVVETQYF	TGCAGTGCCGGAGGAGTTGTGGAGACCCAGTACTTC
.	TRBV29-1	TRBJ2-1	.	CSVDLYRREQFF	TGCAGCGTGGATCTTTACCGACGTGAGCAGTTCTTC
.	TRBV28	TRBJ2-5	.	CASGSDPRRETQYF	TGTGCCAGCGGCTCGGACCCTCGACGAGAGACCCAGTACTTC
few	TRBV5-1	TRBJ2-7	TRBD1	CASRRDTGGGRYEQYF	TGCGCCAGCAGAAGAGACACAGGGGGCGGACGGTACGAGCAGTACTTC
many	TRBV5-1	TRBJ2-2	.	CASSLAQGYTGELFF	TGCGCCAGCAGCTTGGCTCAGGGGTACACCGGGGAGCTGTTTTTT
.	TRBV5-5	TRBJ2-1	.	CASSSMAGLYNEQFF	TGTGCCAGCAGCTCAATGGCGGGTCTTTACAATGAGCAGTTCTTC
many	TRBV20-1	TRBJ2-1	TRBD2	CSARQILAGTNNEQFF	TGCAGTGCTAGACAGATACTAGCGGGGACGAACAATGAGCAGTTCTTC
.	TRBV18	TRBJ1-1	TRBD1	CASSPRTGISTEAFF	TGTGCCAGCTCACCCAGGACAGGTATCAGCACTGAAGCTTTCTTT
.	TRBV28	TRBJ2-5	TRBD2	CASRAGGKETQYF	TGTGCCAGCAGAGCGGGAGGTAAAGAGACCCAGTACTTC
.	TRBV4-2	TRBJ2-1	.	CTSSRGPADNEQFF	TGTACCAGCAGCCGGGGACCAGCGGACAATGAGCAGTTCTTC
many	TRBV9	TRBJ1-6	TRBD1	CASSVGQGDSPLHF	TGTGCCAGCAGCGTTGGGCAGGGGGATTCACCCCTCCACTTT
few	TRBV5-1	TRBJ2-2	.	CASRTEVNTGELFF	TGCGCCAGCAGGACAGAGGTTAACACCGGGGAGCTGTTTTTT
few	TRBV7-6	TRBJ2-2	.	CASSPQGLGAGELFF	TGTGCCAGCAGCCCACAGGGTCTTGGCGCCGGGGAGCTGTTTTTT
few	TRBV12-3/TRBV12-4	TRBJ2-1	.	CASSLQDRPNNEQFF	TGTGCCAGCAGTTTGCAAGACCGACCCAACAATGAGCAGTTCTTC
.	TRBV6-1	TRBJ2-3	TRBD1	CASRRDRGTDTQYF	TGTGCCAGCAGAAGGGACAGGGGCACAGATACGCAGTATTTT
.	TRBV11-2	TRBJ2-5	.	CASKRETTRLETQYF	TGTGCCAGCAAGCGCGAAACCACTAGGCTAGAGACCCAGTACTTC
.	TRBV5-1	TRBJ2-7	.	CASSGSVNSYEQYF	TGCGCCAGCAGCGGTTCTGTGAACTCCTACGAGCAGTACTTC
few	TRBV6-5	TRBJ2-7	.	CASSSSGPSSYEQYF	TGTGCCAGCAGTTCGAGTGGGCCAAGCTCCTACGAGCAGTACTTC
.	TRBV28	TRBJ2-7	.	CASIEGQSSYEQYF	TGTGCCAGCATCGAAGGACAGTCATCCTACGAGCAGTACTTC
.	TRBV29-1	TRBJ2-1	.	CSVVSRGAYNEQFF	TGCAGCGTTGTATCCAGGGGGGCCTACAATGAGCAGTTCTTC
.	TRBV11-2	TRBJ2-7	.	CASRLDSYEQYF	TGTGCCAGCAGGCTAGACAGCTACGAGCAGTACTTC
.	TRBV6-6	TRBJ1-2	.	CASSYSGDIGGYTF	TGTGCCAGCAGTTACTCGGGGGACATAGGTGGCTACACCTTC